This is a list of T cell receptor beta chains from one sample in a study of T cell repertoires in cytomegalovirus infection. TCRdb used MiXCR to reprocess the reads, holding one entry per CDR3 protein. The table lists about 920,000 distinct CDR3 sequences, roughly 30% of them singletons. Antigens for these TCRs are unknown. The source was cultured CD8+ T cells from PBMCs, collected from culture after CMV antigen stimulation. The source of these receptors is a human donor in good health (CMV status not recorded). Some clones in this sample may be carry-over from other donors' samples. Each CDR3 is given with its conserved first and last residue. Fields, in order: J gene, CDR3 length, V gene, CDR3 protein.

j_call: TRBJ1-5
cdr3_length: 14
v_call: TRBV6-6
cdr3_aa: CASSFPPSNQPQHF

j_call: TRBJ1-1
cdr3_length: 14
v_call: TRBV9
cdr3_aa: CASSASGTGHEAFF

j_call: TRBJ1-1
cdr3_length: 14
v_call: TRBV11-2
cdr3_aa: CASSLSWGATEAFF

j_call: TRBJ2-5
cdr3_length: 15
v_call: TRBV5-1
cdr3_aa: CASSLYGGPQETQYF

j_call: TRBJ2-1
cdr3_length: 12
v_call: TRBV6-2/TRBV6-3
cdr3_aa: CASSPTFVPEFF

j_call: TRBJ1-5
cdr3_length: 17
v_call: TRBV6-1
cdr3_aa: CASSASMGGFSNQPQHF

j_call: TRBJ1-1
cdr3_length: 15
v_call: TRBV7-8
cdr3_aa: CASSLAGEVDTEAFF

j_call: TRBJ1-2
cdr3_length: 14
v_call: TRBV2
cdr3_aa: CASSEGLSGYGYTF

j_call: TRBJ2-3
cdr3_length: 19
v_call: TRBV3-1
cdr3_aa: CASSPSGLAGEYSTDTQYF

j_call: TRBJ1-2
cdr3_length: 14
v_call: TRBV6-6
cdr3_aa: CASSRMANYYGYTF

j_call: TRBJ2-5
cdr3_length: 16
v_call: TRBV5-1
cdr3_aa: CASSSHKGQHQETQYF

j_call: TRBJ1-2
cdr3_length: 15
v_call: TRBV6-6
cdr3_aa: CASSTTTGANYGYTF

j_call: TRBJ2-1
cdr3_length: 18
v_call: TRBV7-2
cdr3_aa: CASSFPSGTGGFYNEQFF

j_call: .
cdr3_length: 12
v_call: TRBV12-3/TRBV12-4
cdr3_aa: CASSPSGGTQYF

j_call: TRBJ2-3
cdr3_length: 13
v_call: TRBV14
cdr3_aa: CASGQAWGDTQYF

j_call: TRBJ2-1
cdr3_length: 13
v_call: TRBV4-1
cdr3_aa: CASSQDLQREQFF

j_call: TRBJ2-3
cdr3_length: 17
v_call: TRBV6-1
cdr3_aa: CASGEIGGADYTDTQYF

j_call: TRBJ2-3
cdr3_length: 15
v_call: TRBV6-6
cdr3_aa: CASSWRGVITDTQYF

j_call: TRBJ1-2
cdr3_length: 14
v_call: TRBV7-9
cdr3_aa: CASSFPGGDRGYTF

j_call: TRBJ1-1
cdr3_length: 16
v_call: TRBV15
cdr3_aa: CATSREGRNPNTEAFF

j_call: TRBJ1-5
cdr3_length: 17
v_call: TRBV7-9
cdr3_aa: CASSLAFGTPSNQPQHF

j_call: TRBJ1-4
cdr3_length: 15
v_call: TRBV14
cdr3_aa: CASSQQQGAREKLFF

j_call: TRBJ2-5
cdr3_length: 15
v_call: TRBV7-9
cdr3_aa: CASSFRQGLPGTQYF

j_call: TRBJ1-1
cdr3_length: 14
v_call: TRBV19
cdr3_aa: CATILRDRGTEAFF

j_call: TRBJ1-4
cdr3_length: 13
v_call: TRBV12-3/TRBV12-4
cdr3_aa: CASSRDRVEKLFF

j_call: TRBJ2-1
cdr3_length: 12
v_call: TRBV20-1
cdr3_aa: CSARSLNNEQFF

j_call: TRBJ2-2
cdr3_length: 13
v_call: TRBV7-9
cdr3_aa: CALLVPNTGELFF

j_call: TRBJ2-7
cdr3_length: 16
v_call: TRBV6-2/TRBV6-3
cdr3_aa: CASSYALAGVPYEQYF

j_call: TRBJ1-2
cdr3_length: 15
v_call: TRBV12-3/TRBV12-4
cdr3_aa: CASSFGAPKFYGYTF

j_call: TRBJ1-2
cdr3_length: 13
v_call: TRBV9
cdr3_aa: CASSRNARDGYTF

j_call: TRBJ2-2
cdr3_length: 17
v_call: TRBV3-1
cdr3_aa: CASSRAFSEGGTGELFF

j_call: TRBJ1-2
cdr3_length: 16
v_call: TRBV4-3
cdr3_aa: CASSQRKTGLNYGYTF

j_call: TRBJ2-7
cdr3_length: 16
v_call: TRBV11-2
cdr3_aa: CASSFLVRREDYEQYF

j_call: TRBJ2-7
cdr3_length: 16
v_call: TRBV12-3/TRBV12-4
cdr3_aa: CASSSVPWDRSYEQYF

j_call: TRBJ2-5
cdr3_length: 15
v_call: TRBV7-9
cdr3_aa: CASSLEGYRQETQYF